What follows are 30 T cell receptor beta chains derived from one specimen sequenced in a study of blood T cell repertoires in COVID-19. Here immunoSEQ multiplex PCR was the method, and the copy in TCRdb shows in-frame clones only, minus some. The data show more than 250,000 clones, with 90% seen just once and about 1.8% held by the top ten. The sample comprised PBMCs or T cells enriched from blood (not recorded which). These receptors all stem from a woman in her late teens or twenties with acute COVID-19.

The chain has TRBV19 and TRBJ1-2, with 8 nucleotides matching TRBD1. The CDR3 runs 14 residues. V was clipped by 7 bases and J by 2 bases; unmatched bases: 6. The germline CDR1 and CDR2 sequences are LNHDA and SQIVND (reference sequence). CDR3 sequence (DNA): TGTGCCAGTACCAGGGGACAGGCCAACTATGGCTACACCTTC. It yields the protein CASTRGQANYGYTF.

This chain links TRBV6-5 with TRBJ2-5; D not resolved. There are 15 residues in the CDR3. V was clipped by 5 bases and J by 2 bases, with 15 bases between them. Germline V lookup: CDR1 MNHEY, CDR2 SVGAGI. The CDR3 region is CASSHHELPQETQYF. CDR3 coding DNA: TGTGCCAGCAGTCACCACGAGTTACCTCAAGAGACCCAGTACTTC.

The chain carries TRBV6-5 and TRBJ2-2, with D possibly matching TRBD1 (5 bases). The CDR3 loop spans 13 amino acids. The V end was cut by 7 bases, the J end by 3 bases, with 9 bases between. Germline-derived CDR1 and CDR2 are MNHEY and SVGAGI. CDR3 DNA sequence: TGTGCCAGCAAGGGGTCACACACCGGGGAGCTGTTTTTT. Encoded protein: CASKGSHTGELFF.

This chain connects TRBV5-8 to TRBJ1-2; D gene unclear. Looked up from germline, CDR1 is SGHTS and CDR2 is YDEGEE. Trimming pared 1 base from V and 6 bases from J, leaving 7 bases between. The CDR3 is 12 residues long. CDR3: CASSLYPNGYTF. For the CDR3, the DNA is TGTGCCAGCAGCTTGTACCCTAATGGCTACACCTTC.

This chain uses TRBV18 with TRBJ1-1; D remains ambiguous. Germline V CDR1 and CDR2: KGHSH, LQKENI. V lost 3 bases and J lost 0, with 14 bases in between. CDR3 length: 16 amino acids. CDR3 protein: CASSPGVARLNTEAFF. DNA of the CDR3: TGTGCCAGCTCACCCGGGGTGGCGAGGTTGAACACTGAAGCTTTCTTT.

The V and J genes are TRBV11-2 and TRBJ2-1; D remains ambiguous. This CDR3 comprises 15 residues. Between the trimmed V and J ends, which lost 2 bases and 3 bases, there was a span of 11 bases. CDR1 SGHAT and CDR2 FQNNGV come from the germline V gene. CDR3 coding DNA: TGTGCCAGCAGCTTACGTAGCCTCTTCTACAATGAGCAGTTCTTC. Encoded protein: CASSLRSLFYNEQFF.

Worth noting for this clone: At the DNA level, this CDR3 is encoded by other sequences in the same sample as well. The gene calls are TRBV11-3 and TRBJ1-1, with 7 bases aligning to TRBD1. With 5 bases clipped from V and 2 bases from J, the junction kept 2 bases outside the gene matches. In germline, CDR1 is SGHNT, CDR2 YENEEA. The CDR3 extends over 13 amino acids. The DNA of the CDR3 is TGTGCCAGCAGCCGGGACAGAAACACTGAAGCTTTCTTT. Protein: CASSRDRNTEAFF. The variable domain in full, completed from reference TRBV11-3 and TRBJ1-1, reads EAGVVQSPRYKIIEKKQPVAFWCNPISGHNTLYWYLQNLGQGPELLIRYENEEAVDDSQLPKDRFSAERLKGVDSTLKIQPAELGDSAVYLCASSRDRNTEAFFGQGTRLTVV.

The rearrangement joins TRBV7-9 to TRBJ1-1; D gene ambiguous. CDR3 length: 11 amino acids. Looked up from germline, CDR1 is SEHNR and CDR2 is FQNEAQ (reference sequence). With 4 bases removed from V and 3 bases from J, the gap between germline ends came to 3 bases. The CDR3 loop is CASSSDTEAFF. CDR3 nucleotide sequence: TGTGCCAGCAGCTCGGACACTGAAGCTTTCTTT.

The chain couples TRBV5-6 to TRBJ2-5; D is unclear. CDR1 SGHDT and CDR2 YYEEEE come from the germline V gene. Trimming stripped 1 base from V and 5 bases from J, with 15 bases between. This CDR3 region has 15 residues. In DNA, the CDR3 is TGTGCCAGCAGCTTGTTTGCGTCGTTCGGGGAGACCCAGTACTTC. Translated: CASSLFASFGETQYF.

The V call is TRBV7-2, the J call TRBJ1-2, with a tentative D call TRBD1 (6 bases). The CDR3 spans 14 residues. Germline CDR1 reads SGHTA; CDR2 reads FQGNSA. CDR3 sequence: CATALQGQGSGYTF. The CDR3 DNA sequence: TGTGCTACAGCGCTACAGGGCCAGGGCTCCGGCTACACCTTC.

As DNA, the CDR3 is TGTGCCAGCAGTGACTCCGGACAGGGAGTGCAGCCCCAGCATTTT. Protein: CASSDSGQGVQPQHF. This chain links TRBV25-1 with TRBJ1-5, with TRBD1 identical over 8 bases. The CDR3 totals 15 residues. The J segment lost 7 bases and the V segment lost 3 bases, leaving 8 bases of the junction unmatched. CDR1 and CDR2 (germline): MGHDK, SYGVNS.

In its sample, this clone was seen once. The chain has TRBV20-1 and TRBJ1-5, with a possible D match to TRBD1 (5 bases). This CDR3 comprises 15 residues. V was pared by 3 bases and J by 3 bases, with 15 bases between. Germline V gene data show CDR1 as DFQATT and CDR2 as SNEGSKA (reference sequence). In DNA form, the CDR3 reads TGCAGTGCTAGTGGGGGAGGGCAGGTCAATCAGCCCCAGCATTTT. It is translated as CSASGGGQVNQPQHF.

The genes are TRBV18 and TRBJ2-1, with 8 bases lining up with TRBD2. V was clipped by 3 bases and J by 7 bases; unmatched bases: 8. Per germline, CDR1 KGHSH and CDR2 LQKENI. This CDR3 contains 15 residues. The CDR3 DNA follows: TGTGCCAGCTCACCGACCGGGACTAGGATTAATGAGCAGTTCTTC. Translated: CASSPTGTRINEQFF.

Here the CDR3 DNA reads TGTGCCAGCAGTTACGACCCAGGCCCAAAGAACGAGCAGTTCTTC. This encodes CASSYDPGPKNEQFF. V is TRBV6-5 and J is TRBJ2-1; D not resolved. The CDR3 has 15 residues. V lost 2 bases and J lost 10, with 18 bases in between. Germline V gene lookup returns CDR1 MNHEY and CDR2 SVGAGI.

The chain carries TRBV19 and TRBJ2-5; 9 nucleotides align to TRBD1. The ends lost 3 bases at V and 5 bases at J; junction bases unmatched: 7. The CDR3 length is 15 residues. Looked up from germline, CDR1 is LNHDA and CDR2 is SQIVND (reference sequence). CDR3 in DNA: TGTGCCAGTAGTATGGCCGGGACAGGGTCGGAGACCCAGTACTTC. It codes for CASSMAGTGSETQYF.

The chain is built from TRBV18 and TRBJ2-5; possibly TRBD1 for D (6 bases). Germline lookup yields CDR1 KGHSH and CDR2 LQKENI. V gave up 4 bases and J gave up 1 base, with 13 bases separating them. The CDR3 length is 15 residues. As DNA, the CDR3 is TGTGCCAGCTCACAAACAGGGTTTGTCCAAGAGACCCAGTACTTC. This encodes CASSQTGFVQETQYF.

The genes are TRBV24-1 and TRBJ2-5, with D unclear. Germline CDR1 reads KGHDR; CDR2 reads SFDVKD. The CDR3 runs 14 residues. V was shortened by 4 bases and J by 5 bases, with 13 bases between the two germline ends. CDR3 sequence reads: CATSDGRRRETQYF. The CDR3 DNA is TGTGCCACCAGTGACGGTCGGCGGCGGGAGACCCAGTACTTC.

The chain employs TRBV29-1 and TRBJ2-4; 9 bases are shared with TRBD2. The germline V gene encodes CDR1 SQVTM and CDR2 ANQGSEA. V lost 4 bases, J lost 7 bases, and 23 bases stayed unmatched. There are 19 residues in the CDR3. CDR3 loop: CSVVTAKGAGGSGVNIQYF. As DNA, the CDR3 is TGCAGCGTTGTTACCGCCAAGGGGGCGGGAGGGAGTGGCGTTAACATTCAGTACTTC.

Here the CDR3 reads CASSWQAANTGELFF. The CDR3 DNA reads as TGTGCCAGCAGCTGGCAGGCTGCGAACACCGGGGAGCTGTTTTTT. This chain connects TRBV11-1 to TRBJ2-2; D is unclear. The CDR3 consists of 15 residues. The V gene lost 4 bases and the J gene lost 0 bases, with 9 bases spanning the gap. CDR1 is SGHAT, CDR2 FQDESV, per germline (reference sequence). Drawing the rest from reference TRBV11-1 and TRBJ2-2, the complete variable domain is EAEVAQSPRYKITEKSQAVAFWCDPISGHATLYWYRQILGQGPELLVQFQDESVVDDSQLPKDRFSAERLKGVDSTLKIQPAELGDSAMYLCASSWQAANTGELFFGEGSRLTVL.

The gene calls are TRBV5-1 and TRBJ2-2, with D possibly TRBD1 on 5 matching bases. Germline assignment: CDR1 SGHRS and CDR2 YFSETQ. The length of the CDR3 is 14 residues. The ends were cut back, 2 bases at V and 3 bases at J, with 8 bases in the middle. The CDR3 coding sequence is TGCGCCAGCAGCTTAGGACACGACACCGGGGAGCTGTTTTTT. This gives the protein CASSLGHDTGELFF.

The rearrangement links TRBV15 to TRBJ1-6; D not resolved. CDR1 and CDR2 (germline): LNHNV, YYDKDF (reference sequence). V lost 1 base, J lost 8 bases, and 6 bases lay in between. The CDR3 extends over 13 amino acids. CDR3 sequence (DNA): TGTGCCACCAGCAGAGGATCAGATTCACCCCTCCACTTT. It translates to CATSRGSDSPLHF.

The rearrangement links TRBV18 to TRBJ2-5; D remains unclear. CDR3 size: 13 residues. The V end was cut by 8 bases, the J end by 1 base, with 11 bases between. Germline-derived CDR1 and CDR2 are KGHSH and LQKENI. CDR3 in DNA: TGTGCCAGCCAGGCAAGTGCCCAAGAGACCCAGTACTTC. Its translation is CASQASAQETQYF.

The genes are TRBV6-5 and TRBJ1-2, with D uncertain. V was trimmed by 0 bases and J by 7 bases, leaving 12 bases between them. The CDR3 runs to 14 residues. CDR1 is MNHEY, CDR2 SVGAGI, per germline. In DNA form, the CDR3 reads TGTGCCAGCAGTTACTCGAGAGGTCAGACTGGCTACACCTTC. It yields the protein CASSYSRGQTGYTF.

V gene TRBV5-5 combines with J gene TRBJ2-5, with D perhaps matching TRBD1 (6 bases). Trimming left V 4 bases short and J 5 bases short, with 18 bases between. CDR3 size: 15 residues. Germline CDR1 and CDR2: SGHKS and YYEKEE (reference sequence). The CDR3: CASSRTGMEWETQYF. CDR3 DNA sequence: TGTGCCAGCAGCCGTACAGGGATGGAGTGGGAGACCCAGTACTTC.

The genes are TRBV14 and TRBJ1-2; D is unclear. V lost 1 base and J lost 8, with 11 bases in between. Per the germline V gene, CDR1 is SGHDN and CDR2 is FVKESK. This CDR3 is built from 13 residues. The CDR3 loop reads CASSQAALRGYTF. Written as DNA, the CDR3 is TGTGCCAGCAGCCAAGCGGCGTTGAGGGGCTACACCTTC. Together with reference TRBV14 and TRBJ1-2, the CDR3 gives the full variable domain: EAGVTQFPSHSVIEKGQTVTLRCDPISGHDNLYWYRRVMGKEIKFLLHFVKESKQDESGMPNNRFLAERTGGTYSTLKVQPAELEDSGVYFCASSQAALRGYTFGSGTRLTVV.

This chain connects TRBV5-1 to TRBJ2-1; TRBD2 agrees at 7 bases. The junction had 9 bases not matched to a gene; V was cut back by 7 bases and J by 5 bases. Germline V gene lookup returns CDR1 SGHRS and CDR2 YFSETQ. There are 14 residues in the CDR3. The CDR3 DNA follows: TGCGCCAGCGCCGGGCGGAGCGGGAACAATGAGCAGTTCTTC. It is translated as CASAGRSGNNEQFF.

The gene calls are TRBV7-6 and TRBJ2-2; TRBD1 agrees at 8 bases. Germline trimming cut 4 bases from V and 4 bases from J; bases unmatched to any gene: 5. This CDR3 region has 15 residues. Germline lookup yields CDR1 SGHVS and CDR2 FNYEAQ. CDR3 protein: CASSSGTGVTGELFF. CDR3 coding DNA: TGTGCCAGCAGCTCCGGGACAGGCGTCACCGGGGAGCTGTTTTTT.

The V call is TRBV2, the J call TRBJ1-2; 9 bases map to TRBD1. This CDR3 has 15 amino acids. Per the germline V gene, CDR1 is SNHLY and CDR2 is FYNNEI. Trimming removed 0 bases from V and 5 bases from J; junction bases left unmatched: 4. CDR3 nucleotides: TGTGCCAGCAGTGAAGCCCCCGGGACAGGGTATGGCTACACCTTC. It specifies CASSEAPGTGYGYTF. The variable domain in full, completed from reference TRBV2 and TRBJ1-2, reads EPEVTQTPSHQVTQMGQEVILRCVPISNHLYFYWYRQILGQKVEFLVSFYNNEISEKSEIFDDQFSVERPDGSNFTLKIRSTKLEDSAMYFCASSEAPGTGYGYTFGSGTRLTVV.

Concerning this clone itself: The identical CDR3 is also encoded by other nucleotide sequences in the sample. The chain uses TRBV7-9 and TRBJ2-7; 7 nucleotides match TRBD1. The V and J ends lost 5 bases and 2 bases, in that order; junction bases with no gene match: 6. The CDR3 totals 14 residues. Germline V gene lookup returns CDR1 SEHNR and CDR2 FQNEAQ (reference sequence). This CDR3 is CASSHRDRTYEQYF. CDR3 nucleotides: TGTGCCAGCAGCCACCGGGACAGAACCTACGAGCAGTACTTC.

The rearrangement joins TRBV6-5 to TRBJ2-1, with D perhaps TRBD2 (6 bases). The CDR3 covers 13 residues. V lost 10 bases and J 1 base, leaving 11 bases between the germline ends. Germline assignment: CDR1 MNHEY and CDR2 SVGAGI. The CDR3 DNA follows: TGTGCCATTCGGGGGTGGTCCTACAATGAGCAGTTCTTC. It specifies CAIRGWSYNEQFF.